The entry below gives a single T cell receptor (beta chain) sequence along with its context. The data stem from a study of control samples from healthy donors and cancer patients. Germline lookup yields CDR1 MNHEY and CDR2 SMNVEV (reference sequence). The CDR3 consists of 14 residues. V gave up 6 bases and J gave up 4 bases, with 12 bases separating them. Clones were sequenced by immunoSEQ multiplex PCR, and TCRdb holds only the in-frame ones, with some missing. The data hold over 80,000 clones, with 90% to 95% observed a single time. The clonotype originates from a man aged 30 to 45 in good health. Source material: blood. The V call is TRBV27, the J call TRBJ2-2; D not resolved. This chain's CDR3 is CASSLSILTGELFF. The CDR3 coding sequence is TGTGCCAGCAGCCTCTCGATTCTCACCGGGGAGCTGTTTTTT.